This TCR beta chain derives from a study of shared clonotypes between healthy human individuals. The table came from immunoSEQ multiplex PCR; TCRdb's copy has only in-frame clones and leaves some out. The table lists hundreds of thousands of clones, roughly 79% of them singletons. Roughly 90 million PBMCs served as the genomic DNA source for unsorted samples. V lost 6 bases, J lost 7 bases, and 17 bases stayed unmatched. The germline CDR1 and CDR2 sequences are SNHLY and FYNNEI. The CDR3 is made up of 17 amino acids. On this clone: Antigen specificity is unknown.

General observations from the study: Genetic and exposure-history diversity was limited by the small donor number.

The V call is TRBV2, the J call TRBJ1-5; 8 nucleotides align to TRBD1. The material sequenced was PBMCs. The sequence was collected from a woman aged 40 to 55 in good health. Some clones in this sample may be carry-over from other donors' samples. The CDR3 DNA sequence: TGTGCCAGCAGCCGGACAGGGTATTTAGGGCTAGGGCAGCCCCAGCATTTT. Translating it yields CASSRTGYLGLGQPQHF.